These 27 T cell receptor beta chains were sequenced from one sample in a study of identifying expanded T cells in peripheral blood (dated by TCRdb to the late 2010s). Preparation of the library involved the immunoSEQ multiplex PCR assay. TCRdb re-hosts the immuneACCESS table, in-frame sequences only. Its copies lack some clones; in the studies checked, an unresolved V gene accounts for under half of them, and the cause for the rest is not known. This sample is represented by roughly 86,000 clones; about 88% of them were singletons. Just under 4.5% of the sample belongs to the ten largest clones. Source material: blood. The origin of the receptors is a person between 18 and 75 years old in good health.

This CDR3 reads CASSPQTGSGNTIYF. The CDR3 DNA sequence: TGTGCCAGCTCACCACAGACAGGCTCTGGAAACACCATATATTTT. This chain uses TRBV18 with TRBJ1-3; a weak D match, TRBD1 (6 bases). Germline V gene lookup returns CDR1 KGHSH and CDR2 LQKENI. There are 15 residues in the CDR3. V lost 1 base and J lost 0, with 7 bases in between.

This chain joins TRBV7-8 and TRBJ2-3; weak D call: TRBD2 (6 bases). From germline, CDR1 is SGHVS and CDR2 FQNEAQ. The CDR3 totals 15 residues. V was shortened by 3 bases and J by 8 bases, with 18 bases between the two germline ends. CDR3 protein: CASSFAGLSWFTQYF. The CDR3 coding sequence is TGTGCCAGCAGCTTTGCCGGACTATCCTGGTTTACGCAGTATTTT.

The chain employs TRBV2 and TRBJ2-7; perhaps TRBD2 as D (6 bases). CDR1 is SNHLY, CDR2 FYNNEI, per germline. The CDR3 sequence is 11 residues long. The V end lost 6 bases, the J end lost 3 bases, and 6 bases lay between the germline ends. DNA for the CDR3: TGTGCCAGCAGGGGGGGCTACGAGCAGTACTTC. This encodes CASRGGYEQYF.

This clone was picked up one time. The V gene is TRBV11-2, the J gene TRBJ1-6; D may be TRBD1 (5 bases). Trimming cost V 3 bases and J 7 bases, with 19 bases left between them. The CDR3 consists of 17 residues. CDR1 and CDR2 from the germline V gene are SGHAT and FQNNGV. The CDR3 region has the DNA TGTGCCAGCAGCTTTCTCCAGGGTTTGCTCCGCAATTCACCCCTCCACTTT. It codes for CASSFLQGLLRNSPLHF.

The gene calls are TRBV5-6 and TRBJ1-6, with TRBD1 matching over 9 bases. CDR3 length equals 15 residues. The germline V gene has CDR1 SGHDT and CDR2 YYEEEE. J lost 9 bases, V lost 5 bases, and 9 bases had no gene match. The CDR3 sequence is CASRYTGGEGSPLHF. In DNA, the CDR3 is TGTGCCAGCAGATATACAGGGGGCGAGGGTTCACCCCTCCACTTT.

This chain connects TRBV18 to TRBJ2-5; D may be TRBD1 (6 bases). Germline V gene data show CDR1 as KGHSH and CDR2 as LQKENI. The CDR3 consists of 12 residues. The V and J ends lost 8 bases and 4 bases respectively, with 11 bases between them. The CDR3 here is CASLTRGETQYF. CDR3 nucleotide sequence: TGTGCCAGCCTAACCAGGGGAGAGACCCAGTACTTC.

This chain links TRBV4-1 with TRBJ2-6, with D perhaps matching TRBD1 (6 bases). V lost 10 bases, J lost 0 bases, and 22 bases lay in between. Germline V CDR1 and CDR2: MGHRA, YSYEKL. The CDR3 covers 18 residues. CDR3 amino acids: CATRSVTGPSSGANVLTF. DNA of the CDR3: TGCGCCACCAGGTCGGTGACAGGCCCCTCCTCTGGGGCCAACGTCCTGACTTTC.

J is TRBJ2-1 and V is TRBV29-1, with D unclear. The V end lost 5 bases, the J end lost 5 bases, and 10 bases lay between the germline ends. CDR3 size: 12 residues. From germline, CDR1 is SQVTM and CDR2 ANQGSEA. This chain's CDR3 is CSVSTRHNEQFF. Here the CDR3 DNA reads TGCAGCGTTAGTACGCGGCACAATGAGCAGTTCTTC.

This rearrangement joins TRBV6-6 to TRBJ1-2; D gene ambiguous. Deletions cut 5 bases from V and 4 bases from J, with 17 bases between. The CDR3 length is 15 residues. Germline V gene sequence: CDR1 MNHNY, CDR2 SVGAGI (reference sequence). CDR3 sequence: CASSPSRVTAYGYTF. The CDR3 DNA reads TGTGCCAGCAGTCCCTCTAGAGTTACAGCCTATGGCTACACCTTC.

V is TRBV10-3 and J is TRBJ1-6; D unclear. The germline CDR1 and CDR2 sequences are ENHRY and SYGVKD. There are 14 residues in the CDR3. V was shortened by 2 bases and J by 11 bases, with 13 bases between the two germline ends. CDR3 residues: CAISERDDRTPLHF. The DNA of the CDR3 is TGTGCCATCAGTGAGAGAGACGACCGAACACCCCTCCACTTT.

V is TRBV6-6 and J is TRBJ1-3, with 7 bases identical to TRBD1. The CDR3 runs to 16 residues. Unmatched junction bases numbered 11, after V lost 5 bases and J lost 4 bases. The germline V gene encodes CDR1 MNHNY and CDR2 SVGAGI (reference sequence). DNA of the CDR3: TGTGCCAGCAGTCCCATGGGAAGGGGGCTCGGAAACACCATATATTTT. This codes for CASSPMGRGLGNTIYF.

The rearrangement links TRBV14 to TRBJ1-3, with D hard to call. This CDR3 contains 12 residues. Trimming cost V 2 bases and J 5 bases, with 4 bases left between them. From germline, CDR1 is SGHDN and CDR2 FVKESK. The chain's CDR3 is CASSQQRNTIYF. As DNA, the CDR3 is TGTGCCAGCAGCCAACAGAGAAACACCATATATTTT.

The J gene is TRBJ1-2, the V gene TRBV18, with D tentatively TRBD1 (6 bases). Germline V CDR1 and CDR2: KGHSH, LQKENI. The CDR3 runs to 15 residues. Trimming took off 5 bases at V and 4 bases at J, with 17 bases between the two ends. For the CDR3, the DNA is TGTGCCAGCTCAGGTCCTCTCAAGGGGGGCTATGGCTACACCTTC. Protein sequence: CASSGPLKGGYGYTF.

The chain is built from TRBV19 and TRBJ2-1; D unresolved. Germline V gives CDR1 LNHDA, CDR2 SQIVND (reference sequence). The CDR3 has 16 residues. Trimming shortened V by 4 bases and J by 5 bases, and 18 bases separated the two germline ends. The CDR3, as DNA: TGTGCCAGTAGTAGATCTTGGAAAAATCCCCACAATGAGCAGTTCTTC. Amino acids: CASSRSWKNPHNEQFF.

The gene calls are TRBV19 and TRBJ2-3; D call uncertain. The CDR3 length is 16 residues. Germline V CDR1 and CDR2: LNHDA, SQIVND (reference sequence). The V and J ends lost 7 bases and 1 base respectively, with 18 bases between them. The CDR3 spells CASIVGPWWGTDTQYF. DNA of the CDR3: TGTGCCAGTATTGTGGGCCCCTGGTGGGGCACAGATACGCAGTATTTT.

The V gene is TRBV7-9, the J gene TRBJ1-2, with a possible D match to TRBD1 (6 bases). From germline, CDR1 is SEHNR and CDR2 FQNEAQ (reference sequence). V was pared by 3 bases and J by 3 bases, with 14 bases between. This CDR3 comprises 15 residues. CDR3 sequence reads: CASSFTPRGDYGYTF. The CDR3 nucleotides read TGTGCCAGCAGCTTCACGCCCAGGGGCGACTATGGCTACACCTTC.

This clone showed up just once. This sequence joins TRBV27 and TRBJ1-2, with TRBD1 identical over 8 bases. Per the germline V gene, CDR1 is MNHEY and CDR2 is SMNVEV (reference sequence). This CDR3 has 17 amino acids. J gave up 4 bases and V 4 bases, and 14 bases lay outside the gene matches. The CDR3 nucleotides read TGTGCCAGCAGTTCCGGACAGGGCGGCTTACTAGTCTATGGCTACACCTTC. As protein: CASSSGQGGLLVYGYTF.

This clone was found a few times. V and J are TRBV5-1 and TRBJ1-6; 8 bases map to TRBD1. The V gene's germline CDR1 is SGHRS and CDR2 YFSETQ. V was pared by 4 bases and J by 10 bases, with 10 bases of the junction left unmatched. The CDR3 totals 15 residues. In DNA, the CDR3 is TGCGCCAGCAGCAGAGAAACAGGGGGGGGATCACCCCTCCACTTT. This sequence encodes CASSRETGGGSPLHF.

The chain combines TRBV7-8 with TRBJ1-1, with 9 bases aligning to TRBD1. The ends lost 1 base at V and 3 bases at J; junction bases unmatched: 6. The CDR3 loop spans 16 amino acids. Looked up from germline, CDR1 is SGHVS and CDR2 is FQNEAQ. CDR3 loop: CASSLGGQGMHTEAFF. The CDR3 nucleotides are TGTGCCAGCAGCTTAGGGGGACAGGGTATGCACACTGAAGCTTTCTTT.

The CDR3 coding sequence is TGTGCCAGCTCACCCTCGGAGGGTAATCAGCCCCAGCATTTT. Its translation: CASSPSEGNQPQHF. The chain joins TRBV18 to TRBJ1-5, with unresolved D. Germline V gene data show CDR1 as KGHSH and CDR2 as LQKENI. This CDR3 is built from 14 residues. Trimming pared 3 bases from V and 4 bases from J, leaving 10 bases between.

The genes are TRBV6-1 and TRBJ1-3; D may be TRBD1 (6 bases). Germline V lookup: CDR1 MNHNS, CDR2 SASEGT. Trimming stripped 4 bases from V and 0 bases from J, with 13 bases between. CDR3 length equals 16 residues. CDR3: CASSARGLSSGNTIYF. Here the CDR3 DNA reads TGTGCCAGCAGTGCCAGGGGACTCAGCTCTGGAAACACCATATATTTT.

This sequence joins TRBV5-6 and TRBJ1-1; possibly TRBD1 for D (5 bases). V was trimmed by 0 bases and J by 13 bases, leaving 13 bases between them. There are 12 residues in the CDR3. Germline CDR1 and CDR2: SGHDT and YYEEEE. The CDR3 region has the DNA TGTGCCAGCAGCTTGGGGAGGGGTTTGGATTTCTTT. Translation gives CASSLGRGLDFF.

V is TRBV11-3 and J is TRBJ1-1; unclear D gene. This CDR3 region has 13 residues. V was pared by 2 bases and J by 4 bases, with 8 bases between. Germline CDR1 reads SGHNT; CDR2 reads YENEEA. CDR3 in amino acids: CASSLIRATEAFF. DNA of the CDR3: TGTGCCAGCAGCTTAATAAGGGCCACTGAAGCTTTCTTT.

The chain has TRBV5-1 and TRBJ1-4, with TRBD1 as a possible D gene (5 bases). Trimming pared 1 base from V and 6 bases from J, leaving 10 bases between. CDR3 size: 14 residues. CDR1 SGHRS and CDR2 YFSETQ come from the germline V gene. CDR3 sequence reads: CASSLWQGDEKLFF. The CDR3 DNA follows: TGCGCCAGCAGCTTGTGGCAGGGCGATGAAAAACTGTTTTTT.

This clone appeared a single time. CDR3: CSVFLPRNSYTDTQYF. The CDR3 nucleotides read TGCAGCGTTTTCCTCCCCCGAAACTCCTACACAGATACGCAGTATTTT. The chain recombines TRBV29-1 with TRBJ2-3; no definite D call. V was clipped by 5 bases and J by 2 bases, with 20 bases between them. This CDR3 has 16 residues. The germline gives CDR1 SQVTM, CDR2 ANQGSEA.

V usage is TRBV11-3 and J usage is TRBJ1-1; D call uncertain. The CDR3 is 15 residues long. Germline assignment: CDR1 SGHNT and CDR2 YENEEA. Trimming took off 0 bases at V and 10 bases at J, with 18 bases between the two ends. CDR3 nucleotides: TGTGCCAGCAGCTTAGATCTAGTGTCCGGGGTACGAGCTTTCTTT. Protein sequence: CASSLDLVSGVRAFF.

The chain couples TRBV5-1 to TRBJ1-1; TRBD1 might be the D (5 bases). CDR1 is SGHRS and CDR2 is YFSETQ in the germline V gene. This CDR3 is 15 amino acids long. Trimming pared 4 bases from V and 0 bases from J, leaving 13 bases between. Here the CDR3 DNA reads TGCGCCAGCAGCCCCAGGACATTCATGAACACTGAAGCTTTCTTT. It translates to CASSPRTFMNTEAFF.